This T cell receptor beta chain came from a study of blood T cells in healthy people across ages. The CDR3 length is 13 residues. V shed 0 bases and J shed 4 bases, with 7 bases lying between them. Germline V gene sequence: CDR1 SGHRS, CDR2 YFSETQ. The authors ran a second PCR of about 6 to 12 cycles using a sample-barcoded 5' primer and a J-beta primer mix. TCRdb called the 5' RACE reads again in MiXCR, with one record for every CDR3 protein. The table includes 800,000 or so distinct CDR3 sequences, 62% detected once. The TCR sequence derives from a man aged 25-45 years in good health. This chain uses TRBV5-1 with TRBJ1-2, with D unresolved. Sequencing used blood. Here the CDR3 reads CASSLEQAYGYTF. In nucleotides, the CDR3 is TGCGCCAGCAGCTTGGAGCAGGCCTATGGCTACACCTTC.